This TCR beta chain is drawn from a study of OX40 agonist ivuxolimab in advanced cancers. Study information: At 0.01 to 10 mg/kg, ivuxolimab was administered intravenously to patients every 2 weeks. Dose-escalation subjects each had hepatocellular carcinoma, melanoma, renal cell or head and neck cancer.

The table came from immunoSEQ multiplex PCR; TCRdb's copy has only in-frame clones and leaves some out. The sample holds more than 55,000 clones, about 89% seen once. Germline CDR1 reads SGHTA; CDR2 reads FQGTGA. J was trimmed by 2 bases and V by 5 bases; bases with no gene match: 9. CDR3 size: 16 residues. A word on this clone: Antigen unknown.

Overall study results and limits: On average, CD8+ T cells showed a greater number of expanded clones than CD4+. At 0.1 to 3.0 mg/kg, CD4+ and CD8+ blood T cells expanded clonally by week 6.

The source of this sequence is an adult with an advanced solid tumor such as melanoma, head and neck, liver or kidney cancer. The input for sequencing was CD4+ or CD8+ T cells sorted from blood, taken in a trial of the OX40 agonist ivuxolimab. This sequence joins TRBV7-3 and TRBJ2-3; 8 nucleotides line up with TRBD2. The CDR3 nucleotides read TGTGCCAGCAGCCCGCATAGCGGGATGAACACAGATACGCAGTATTTT. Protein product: CASSPHSGMNTDTQYF.